One and the same sample provided the 24 T cell receptor beta chains below, sequenced in a study of cytomegalovirus exposure and HLA in healthy donors. Libraries were prepared by immunoSEQ multiplex PCR; TCRdb keeps only in-frame clonotypes and omits some of them. In the table there are 200,000 to 250,000 clones, more than 75% of which are singletons. Sequenced sample: PBMCs. These TCRs come from a man younger than 35 in good health and CMV-seronegative.

The chain links TRBV18 to TRBJ2-1; D might be TRBD2 (5 bases). CDR1 and CDR2 from the germline V gene are KGHSH and LQKENI. With 5 bases removed from V and 0 bases from J, the gap between germline ends came to 17 bases. The CDR3 contains 17 residues. Here the CDR3 DNA reads TGTGCCAGCTCAGAAACGGAGCGGTCGTACTCCTACAATGAGCAGTTCTTC. Translated: CASSETERSYSYNEQFF. The full variable domain, in which reference TRBV18 and TRBJ2-1 provide the parts outside the CDR3, is NAGVMQNPRHLVRRRGQEARLRCSPMKGHSHVYWYRQLPEEGLKFMVYLQKENIIDESGMPKERFSAEFPKEGPSILRIQQVVRGDSAAYFCASSETERSYSYNEQFFGPGTRLTVL.

In its sample, this clone was seen once. CDR3 in DNA: TGTGCCAGCAGCTTGGGGGACAGGGTCAATCAGCCCCAGCATTTT. Its protein product is CASSLGDRVNQPQHF. The V gene is TRBV7-2, the J gene TRBJ1-5; 9 bases map to TRBD1. The V gene's germline CDR1 is SGHTA and CDR2 FQGNSA. CDR3 size: 15 residues. The junction had 3 bases not matched to a gene; V was cut back by 3 bases and J by 3 bases.

This clone was recorded a few times. The chain couples TRBV5-1 to TRBJ1-6; D remains unclear. The CDR3 contains 14 residues. Trimming cost V 7 bases and J 5 bases, with 13 bases left between them. CDR1 is SGHRS, CDR2 YFSETQ, per germline. This chain's CDR3 is CASGPGNHNSPLHF. The CDR3 DNA reads as TGCGCCAGCGGGCCCGGGAACCATAATTCACCCCTCCACTTT. Full variable domain (outside the CDR3, taken from reference TRBV5-1 and TRBJ1-6): KAGVTQTPRYLIKTRGQQVTLSCSPISGHRSVSWYQQTPGQGLQFLFEYFSETQRNKGNFPGRFSGRQFSNSRSEMNVSTLELGDSALYLCASGPGNHNSPLHFGNGTRLTVT.

As for this clone: Other DNA sequences in this specimen translate into the identical CDR3. The chain carries TRBV29-1 and TRBJ2-7; 10 positions match TRBD1. The CDR3 totals 11 residues. Germline V CDR1 and CDR2: SQVTM, ANQGSEA. After removal of 6 bases from V and 5 bases from J, the junction contained 1 base not matched to a gene. The CDR3 DNA reads as TGCAGCGTGGGGACAGGGGACGAGCAGTACTTC. Protein: CSVGTGDEQYF.

This clone was seen once. The rearrangement uses TRBV5-6 and TRBJ2-5; 7 bases agree with TRBD1. The V and J ends lost 4 bases and 5 bases, in that order; junction bases with no gene match: 11. The germline V gene has CDR1 SGHDT and CDR2 YYEEEE. The CDR3 contains 15 residues. CDR3 coding DNA: TGTGCCAGCAGCCGTACCGACAGGGACCGTGAGACCCAGTACTTC. Protein: CASSRTDRDRETQYF.

The rearrangement links TRBV9 to TRBJ1-5; D not certain. The germline gives CDR1 SGDLS, CDR2 YYNGEE. The CDR3 totals 15 residues. Trimming stripped 0 bases from V and 0 bases from J, with 7 bases between. This chain's CDR3 is CASSVVQCSNQPQHF. In nucleotides, the CDR3 is TGTGCCAGCAGCGTAGTTCAGTGTAGCAATCAGCCCCAGCATTTT.

The table lists this clone with a count of one. The chain joins TRBV2 to TRBJ2-1; 8 bases match TRBD2. The CDR3 runs to 17 residues. Germline loops: CDR1 SNHLY, CDR2 FYNNEI. Trimming cost V 4 bases and J 0 bases; bases outside gene matches: 8. For the CDR3, the DNA is TGTGCCAGCAGTGGGGTACGCGGGAGGAGCTCCTACAATGAGCAGTTCTTC. Protein: CASSGVRGRSSYNEQFF.

CDR3 region: CASSYTPTGGIYTIYF. In DNA, the CDR3 is TGTGCCAGCAGTTACACTCCGACAGGGGGCATTTACACCATATATTTT. V and J are TRBV6-5 and TRBJ1-3; 10 bases match TRBD1. This CDR3 contains 16 residues. Per germline, CDR1 MNHEY and CDR2 SVGAGI. Trimming removed 2 bases from V and 8 bases from J; junction bases left unmatched: 9.

This clone was recorded once. V is TRBV7-9 and J is TRBJ1-2; D unclear. The CDR3 consists of 13 residues. Germline assignment: CDR1 SEHNR and CDR2 FQNEAQ (reference sequence). Trimming removed 4 bases from V and 8 bases from J, with 14 bases in between. The CDR3, as DNA: TGTGCCAGCAGCTCTGGACTCGTTAGAGGCTACACCTTC. Its protein is CASSSGLVRGYTF.

The sample holds one count of this clone. The chain is built from TRBV18 and TRBJ1-1; unclear D gene. Trimming cost V 6 bases and J 3 bases, with 8 bases left between them. There are 12 residues in the CDR3. Germline CDR1 and CDR2: KGHSH and LQKENI. The CDR3 reads CASSPDYTEAFF. The CDR3 DNA reads as TGTGCCAGCTCTCCAGACTACACTGAAGCTTTCTTT.

The chain employs TRBV18 and TRBJ2-7; maybe TRBD1 (5 bases). V lost 3 bases, J lost 3 bases, and 15 bases lay in between. This CDR3 region has 15 residues. The germline gives CDR1 KGHSH, CDR2 LQKENI. The CDR3 reads CASSPLRDSLYEQYF. The CDR3 DNA reads TGTGCCAGCTCACCTCTCCGAGACAGCCTCTACGAGCAGTACTTC.

The chain has TRBV6-4 and TRBJ2-7; TRBD2 aligns across 10 bases. Germline CDR1 MRHNA, CDR2 SNTAGT. The CDR3 consists of 16 residues. Losses at the gene ends were 5 bases for V and 2 bases for J; bases not matched to a gene: 9. CDR3 sequence: CASSTRQRGGTYEQYF. CDR3 DNA sequence: TGTGCCAGCAGTACCCGACAGCGGGGGGGTACCTACGAGCAGTACTTC.

The chain carries TRBV7-8 and TRBJ1-1, with 7 bases aligning to TRBD1. With 1 base clipped from V and 0 bases from J, the junction kept 8 bases outside the gene matches. Germline CDR1 is SGHVS and CDR2 is FQNEAQ. The CDR3 spans 17 residues. This CDR3 is CASSLEGAAYMNTEAFF. DNA of the CDR3: TGTGCCAGCAGCTTAGAGGGGGCAGCTTATATGAACACTGAAGCTTTCTTT.

This chain connects TRBV27 to TRBJ1-2; 10 bases line up with TRBD1. The junction had 8 bases not matched to a gene; V was cut back by 7 bases and J by 9 bases. In germline, CDR1 is MNHEY, CDR2 SMNVEV (reference sequence). The CDR3 runs 13 residues. The CDR3 spells CASTATGGIRYTF. CDR3 nucleotide sequence: TGTGCCAGCACCGCGACAGGGGGCATTCGCTACACCTTC.

V usage is TRBV2 and J usage is TRBJ2-3, with 12 bases fitting TRBD1. The V segment lost 6 bases and the J segment 6 bases; nucleotides outside the gene matches: 7. The CDR3 extends over 15 amino acids. Germline V gene sequence: CDR1 SNHLY, CDR2 FYNNEI. CDR3 DNA: TGTGCCAGCAGCGACCGGGACAGGGGGCGGGATACGCAGTATTTT. Translation: CASSDRDRGRDTQYF. Looking up the rest from reference TRBV2 and TRBJ2-3 gives the full variable domain: EPEVTQTPSHQVTQMGQEVILRCVPISNHLYFYWYRQILGQKVEFLVSFYNNEISEKSEIFDDQFSVERPDGSNFTLKIRSTKLEDSAMYFCASSDRDRGRDTQYFGPGTRLTVL.

The CDR3 protein is CASSLAAYSYEQYF. CDR3 coding DNA: TGTGCCAGCAGCTTAGCTGCCTACAGCTACGAGCAGTACTTC. The chain combines TRBV7-2 with TRBJ2-7, with no clear D. Deletions cut 0 bases from V and 3 bases from J, with 9 bases between. The length of the CDR3 is 14 residues. Per the germline V gene, CDR1 is SGHTA and CDR2 is FQGNSA.

Note on this clone: A junction end diverges from the germline sequence, so it may reflect a read error. The chain employs TRBV4-2 and TRBJ2-5; D perhaps matches TRBD2 (7 bases). This CDR3 has 14 amino acids. Germline V gene lookup returns CDR1 LGHNA and CDR2 YNFKEQ. The CDR3 DNA sequence: TGTGCCAGCGGCCAAGTAGGGGGGGCCGAGACCCAGTACTTC. This gives the protein CASGQVGGAETQYF.

For this clone: This CDR3 is also generated by other DNA sequences in the sample. The chain carries TRBV4-3 and TRBJ1-2; no clear D. Germline V gene lookup returns CDR1 LGHNA and CDR2 YSLEER. The CDR3 has 14 amino acids. Trimming took off 0 bases at V and 4 bases at J, with 9 bases between the two ends. CDR3 in DNA: TGCGCCAGCAGCCAAGACCGGACTTCCTATGGCTACACCTTC. Translated: CASSQDRTSYGYTF.

The chain links TRBV30 to TRBJ1-2; 8 bases line up with TRBD1. Germline loops: CDR1 GTSNPN, CDR2 SVGIG (reference sequence). CDR3 length equals 12 residues. Trimming at V came to 1 base and at J to 6 bases, leaving 1 base not matched to a gene. DNA for the CDR3: TGTGCCTGGAGTGGGACAGGGAATGGCTACACCTTC. It yields the protein CAWSGTGNGYTF.

J is TRBJ1-2 and V is TRBV27, with D perhaps TRBD1 (5 bases). The CDR3 consists of 13 residues. The V end lost 2 bases, the J end lost 8 bases, and 12 bases lay between the germline ends. Germline CDR1 reads MNHEY; CDR2 reads SMNVEV (reference sequence). The CDR3 reads CASSLRGGKGYTF. As DNA, the CDR3 is TGTGCCAGCAGTTTACGGGGCGGGAAGGGCTACACCTTC.

The CDR3 DNA reads as TGTGTCAGAAGCTTAGGATCGGTCGAGACAGGGAAGGGCAATGAGCAGTTCTTC. Its translation: CVRSLGSVETGKGNEQFF. The chain combines TRBV7-5 with TRBJ2-1; the D call in the table, TRBD1, was not verified against the DNA. TRBV7-5 is given as a pseudogene. The CDR3 contains 18 residues.

The chain recombines TRBV28 with TRBJ1-2, with D uncertain. Looked up from germline, CDR1 is MDHEN and CDR2 is SYDVKM. The CDR3 sequence is 11 residues long. V was cut by 3 bases and J by 8 bases, with 7 bases left in between. The CDR3 loop is CASSLDWGYTF. The CDR3 coding sequence is TGTGCCAGCAGTTTGGACTGGGGCTACACCTTC.

The V call is TRBV2, the J call TRBJ2-1; no clear D gene. The V end lost 8 bases, the J end lost 6 bases, and 17 bases lay between the germline ends. The CDR3 spans 14 residues. Germline loops: CDR1 SNHLY, CDR2 FYNNEI. CDR3: CASVVLADINEQFF. The CDR3 bases are TGTGCCAGCGTGGTCTTGGCAGATATCAATGAGCAGTTCTTC.

This clone was counted between two and nine times. The chain combines TRBV9 with TRBJ2-2; D is ambiguous. The CDR3 is made up of 12 amino acids. CDR1 and CDR2 from the germline V gene are SGDLS and YYNGEE. V dropped 3 bases and J dropped 7 bases, with 7 bases sitting between them. DNA for the CDR3: TGTGCCAGCAGCGCCTCGGGCGGGGAGCTGTTTTTT. Its protein is CASSASGGELFF.